This TCR beta chain stems from a study of blood T cell repertoires in COVID-19. Whole-study context: The cDNA or gDNA used as material had been derived from T cells, B-cell-depleted T cells, or PBMCs.

Trimming took 2 bases from V and 6 from J, leaving 17 bases between them. The CDR3 runs 16 residues. Germline CDR1 reads SGHDN; CDR2 reads FVKESK. Assay used: immunoSEQ multiplex PCR; TCRdb lists only in-frame clones, some missing. The sample carries about 360,000 clones, 65% to 85% recorded once. Source material: peripheral blood. The source is a man aged 25 to 40 with active or convalescent COVID-19. The chain uses TRBV14 and TRBJ2-1; tentative D call: TRBD2 (7 bases). CDR3 sequence (DNA): TGTGCCAGCAGCCAAAGGGGGGGTGGGGTCGGCAATGAGCAGTTCTTC. Amino acids: CASSQRGGGVGNEQFF. The entire variable domain, with the rest obtained from reference TRBV14 and TRBJ2-1, is as follows: EAGVTQFPSHSVIEKGQTVTLRCDPISGHDNLYWYRRVMGKEIKFLLHFVKESKQDESGMPNNRFLAERTGGTYSTLKVQPAELEDSGVYFCASSQRGGGVGNEQFFGPGTRLTVL.